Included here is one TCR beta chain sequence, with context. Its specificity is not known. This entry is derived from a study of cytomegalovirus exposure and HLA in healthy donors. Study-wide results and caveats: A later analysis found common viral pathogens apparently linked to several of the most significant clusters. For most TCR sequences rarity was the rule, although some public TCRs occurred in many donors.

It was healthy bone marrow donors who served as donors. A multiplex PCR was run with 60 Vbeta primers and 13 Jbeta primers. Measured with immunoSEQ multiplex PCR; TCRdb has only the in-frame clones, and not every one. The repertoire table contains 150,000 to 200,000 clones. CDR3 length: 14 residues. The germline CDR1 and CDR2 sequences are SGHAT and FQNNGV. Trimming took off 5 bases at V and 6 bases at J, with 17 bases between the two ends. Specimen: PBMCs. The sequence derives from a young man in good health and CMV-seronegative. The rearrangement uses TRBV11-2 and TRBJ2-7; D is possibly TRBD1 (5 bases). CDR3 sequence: CASSRSRLQGEQYF. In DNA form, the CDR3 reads TGTGCCAGCAGCCGATCAAGGCTGCAGGGCGAGCAGTACTTC.